The clone carrying this T cell receptor beta chain was picked up a small number of times. Antigen unknown. The source of the sample is a study of T-cell reconstitution after alpha-beta-depleted transplantation in children. General study results and limits: Approximately two months post-transplant, alpha-beta T cells reportedly originated from several hundred expanded graft clones.

The TCRbeta library incorporated unique molecular identifiers. One entry per CDR3 protein, called by TCRdb with MiXCR from the PCR reads. The sample yields 200,000 to 250,000 distinct CDR3 sequences, 20% to 30% seen once. This clonotype originated in a female patient aged 2-15 years who had a stem cell transplant for congenital amegakaryocytic thrombocytopenia, so the T cells may come from the graft donor. The sequences come from PBMCs, mostly from graft donor cells, collected 360 days after TCRalphabeta/CD19-depleted stem cell transplant.

CDR3 sequence (DNA): TGTGCCAGCAGCCCGGCGGAACCCTACGAGCAGTACTTC. It specifies CASSPAEPYEQYF. This rearrangement joins TRBV14 to TRBJ2-7; no clear D gene. The V gene lost 4 bases and the J gene lost 2 bases, with 9 bases spanning the gap. This CDR3 has 13 residues. CDR1 is SGHDN and CDR2 is FVKESK in the germline V gene. The whole variable domain, remainder taken from reference TRBV14 and TRBJ2-7, is EAGVTQFPSHSVIEKGQTVTLRCDPISGHDNLYWYRRVMGKEIKFLLHFVKESKQDESGMPNNRFLAERTGGTYSTLKVQPAELEDSGVYFCASSPAEPYEQYFGPGTRLTVT.